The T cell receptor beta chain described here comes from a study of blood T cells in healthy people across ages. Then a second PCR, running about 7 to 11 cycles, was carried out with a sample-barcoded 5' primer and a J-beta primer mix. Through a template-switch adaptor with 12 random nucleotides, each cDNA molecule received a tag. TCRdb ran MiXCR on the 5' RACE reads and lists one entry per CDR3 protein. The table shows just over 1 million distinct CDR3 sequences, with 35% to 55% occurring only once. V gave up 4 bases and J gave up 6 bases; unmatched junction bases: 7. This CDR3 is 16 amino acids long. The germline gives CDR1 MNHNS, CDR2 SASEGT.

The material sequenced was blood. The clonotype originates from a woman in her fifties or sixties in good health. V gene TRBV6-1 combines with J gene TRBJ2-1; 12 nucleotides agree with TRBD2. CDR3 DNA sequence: TGTGCCAGCAGTGGGAGACTAGCGGGAGTAGGCAATGAGCAGTTCTTC. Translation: CASSGRLAGVGNEQFF.